The source of this T cell receptor beta chain is a study of technical replicates of blood from several donors. Assay used: immunoSEQ multiplex PCR; TCRdb lists only in-frame clones, some missing. Of roughly 83,000 clones listed, 85% to 95% are singletons. The V segment lost 4 bases and the J segment 1 base; nucleotides outside the gene matches: 5. This CDR3 has 15 residues. The V gene's germline CDR1 is SGDLS and CDR2 YYNGEE. Source material: T cells isolated from PBMCs. The rearrangement joins TRBV9 to TRBJ1-2; 9 bases map to TRBD1. The TCR sequence derives from a human donor in good health. CDR3 loop: CASSITGGVNYGYTF. CDR3 DNA sequence: TGTGCCAGCAGCATAACAGGGGGCGTTAACTATGGCTACACCTTC.